This TCR beta chain was sequenced in a study of blood T cell repertoires in COVID-19. Background on the study: The samples span acute and convalescent COVID-19 from the United States, Italy and Spain. Nucleic acid was either cDNA or gDNA, and it came from T cells, B-cell-depleted T cells, or PBMCs.

To note about this clone: This same CDR3 is encoded by further DNA sequences in the sample.

Trimming removed 5 bases from V and 8 bases from J; junction bases left unmatched: 6. This CDR3 contains 13 residues. Original handling: Amplifying reference gene primers gave estimates of nucleated cell counts. Here immunoSEQ multiplex PCR was the method, and the copy in TCRdb shows in-frame clones only, minus some. The V and J calls and the clone size are those of that table, but D and trimming were determined from the DNA. The sample includes 270,000 or so clones, 85% to 90% of them seen just once. The specimen sequenced was peripheral blood. This sequence joins TRBV12-3 or TRBV12-4 and TRBJ1-2; TRBD1 matches at 9 bases. The clonotype was recovered from a human donor in a cohort sampled during active COVID-19. The CDR3 sequence: CASSRDRVGGYTF. The DNA of the CDR3 is TGTGCCAGCAGTAGGGACAGGGTCGGAGGCTACACCTTC.